At least ten counts were recorded for the clone carrying this T cell receptor (beta chain). The record originates from a study of glioma-infiltrating T cells. This CDR3 is 13 amino acids long. V trimming: 8 bases; J trimming: 4 bases; junction bases outside the gene matches: 4. Germline V gene lookup returns CDR1 MNHNS and CDR2 SASEGT. Amplification of TCR alpha and beta CDR3 regions from RNA used iRepertoire nested multiplex PCR. Tissue mRNA or PBMC total RNA, roughly 100-400 ng, went into one-step reverse transcription and amplification. MiXCR, run by TCRdb on the multiplex PCR reads, gives a single entry per CDR3 protein. The table lists around 190,000 distinct CDR3 sequences, over 30% of them singletons.

This clonotype originated in a human donor with low-grade glioma or glioblastoma, undergoing nonglioma brain surgery, or in good health (not recorded which). The sample consisted of glioma tissue, nonneoplastic brain tissue, or PBMCs (not recorded which). The chain has TRBV6-1 and TRBJ2-1, with 8 bases lining up with TRBD2. The CDR3 sequence: CASSASGYNEQFF. DNA for the CDR3: TGTGCCAGCTCGGCTAGCGGGTACAATGAGCAGTTCTTC.